Presented here are 20 T cell receptor beta chains from one specimen sequenced in a study of T cell responses to AZD1222 COVID-19 vaccine. The repertoire was sequenced with immunoSEQ multiplex PCR; TCRdb's copy has only in-frame clones and lacks some. The sample contains approximately 160,000 clones, 90% of which appear only once. The material was peripheral blood, obtained on day 0 of AZD1222 vaccination. Every receptor here comes from an adult in good health.

As DNA, the CDR3 is TGTGCCAGCAGCAAACAACGAAACGCCTCACGGTGTTCTAACTATGGCTACACCTTC. Translating gives CASSKQRNASRCSNYGYTF. The chain joins TRBV21-1 to TRBJ1-2. TRBV21-1 is given as a pseudogene. The length of the CDR3 is 19 residues.

This clone was detected only once. This chain uses TRBV9 with TRBJ1-2; TRBD1 might be the D (5 bases). The CDR3 contains 16 residues. V was trimmed by 0 bases and J by 3 bases, leaving 15 bases between them. Germline V lookup: CDR1 SGDLS, CDR2 YYNGEE. CDR3: CASSVGQSTTDYGYTF. CDR3 sequence (DNA): TGTGCCAGCAGCGTAGGACAGTCTACAACGGACTATGGCTACACCTTC. Drawing the rest from reference TRBV9 and TRBJ1-2, the complete variable domain is DSGVTQTPKHLITATGQRVTLRCSPRSGDLSVYWYQQSLDQGLQFLIQYYNGEERAKGNILERFSAQQFPDLHSELNLSSLELGDSALYFCASSVGQSTTDYGYTFGSGTRLTVV.

This rearrangement joins TRBV6-5 to TRBJ1-1; TRBD1 agrees at 8 bases. The CDR3 loop spans 15 amino acids. Germline assignment: CDR1 MNHEY and CDR2 SVGAGI. V dropped 9 bases and J dropped 0; count of bases not matched to a gene: 9. The CDR3 DNA sequence: TGTGCCAGTACTCCAGGGGGCCGGATGAACACTGAAGCTTTCTTT. Protein: CASTPGGRMNTEAFF.

V and J are TRBV7-6 and TRBJ2-7; the D is unclear. The CDR3 loop spans 15 amino acids. The germline V and J ends were trimmed by 1 base and 2 bases, with 12 bases remaining between them. In germline, CDR1 is SGHVS, CDR2 FNYEAQ. CDR3 residues: CASSLVAVNPYEQYF. CDR3 sequence (DNA): TGTGCCAGCAGCTTAGTTGCAGTTAACCCCTACGAGCAGTACTTC. The variable domain in full, completed from reference TRBV7-6 and TRBJ2-7, reads GAGVSQSPRYKVTKRGQDVALRCDPISGHVSLYWYRQALGQGPEFLTYFNYEAQQDKSGLPNDRFSAERPEGSISTLTIQRTEQRDSAMYRCASSLVAVNPYEQYFGPGTRLTVT.

This clone was seen just once. This chain joins TRBV4-3 and TRBJ1-2; unclear D gene. V was shortened by 0 bases and J by 8 bases, with 16 bases between the two germline ends. CDR3 length equals 15 residues. Germline assignment: CDR1 LGHNA and CDR2 YSLEER. In nucleotides, the CDR3 is TGCGCCAGCAGCCAAGATCGTCGGGGTCTAGGCGGCTACACCTTC. Amino acids: CASSQDRRGLGGYTF.

The V call is TRBV7-9, the J call TRBJ1-1; D is undetermined. Trimming shortened V by 5 bases and J by 2 bases, and 9 bases separated the two germline ends. The CDR3 consists of 13 residues. The germline CDR1 and CDR2 sequences are SEHNR and FQNEAQ (reference sequence). CDR3 coding DNA: TGTGCCAGCAGCACCTCAATAAACACTGAAGCTTTCTTT. Translation: CASSTSINTEAFF.

The gene calls are TRBV9 and TRBJ2-3, with 8 bases fitting TRBD2. The CDR3 extends over 16 amino acids. V shed 6 bases and J 2 bases; nucleotides not matched to a gene: 11. CDR1 is SGDLS, CDR2 YYNGEE, per germline. The DNA of the CDR3 is TGTGCCAGCAATTCCCTTTCGGGGGGGACCACAGATACGCAGTATTTT. This codes for CASNSLSGGTTDTQYF. The entire variable domain, with the rest obtained from reference TRBV9 and TRBJ2-3, is as follows: DSGVTQTPKHLITATGQRVTLRCSPRSGDLSVYWYQQSLDQGLQFLIQYYNGEERAKGNILERFSAQQFPDLHSELNLSSLELGDSALYFCASNSLSGGTTDTQYFGPGTRLTVL.

The chain uses TRBV6-6 and TRBJ1-4; possibly TRBD1 for D (5 bases). Trimming took 8 bases from V and 4 from J, leaving 14 bases between them. Germline assignment: CDR1 MNHNY and CDR2 SVGAGI (reference sequence). The CDR3 length is 14 residues. As DNA, the CDR3 is TGTGCCAGCGTCGAGAGACAGCGTAATGAAAAACTGTTTTTT. Residues: CASVERQRNEKLFF.

The chain joins TRBV18 to TRBJ2-7; 9 bases align to TRBD1. V was pared by 1 base and J by 5 bases, with 3 bases of the junction left unmatched. Germline CDR1 and CDR2: KGHSH and LQKENI. The CDR3 has 14 amino acids. The CDR3 DNA reads TGTGCCAGCTCACCACGGGACAGGGTTGACGAGCAGTACTTC. As protein: CASSPRDRVDEQYF.

This clone was seen only once. The gene calls are TRBV30 and TRBJ1-2; D remains unclear. The CDR3 extends over 13 amino acids. Trimming cost V 2 bases and J 0 bases, with 7 bases left between them. Germline V gene sequence: CDR1 GTSNPN, CDR2 SVGIG (reference sequence). The CDR3 DNA sequence: TGTGCCTGGAGTCCCTCGGCTAACTATGGCTACACCTTC. Translated, it gives CAWSPSANYGYTF.

The chain employs TRBV24-1 and TRBJ2-5, with 7 nucleotides matching TRBD1. This CDR3 is 15 amino acids long. J gave up 4 bases and V 4 bases, and 8 bases lay outside the gene matches. Germline values: CDR1 KGHDR, CDR2 SFDVKD. CDR3 bases: TGTGCCACCAGTGACACCGACAGGGCCGCAGAGACCCAGTACTTC. This sequence encodes CATSDTDRAAETQYF.

The chain couples TRBV7-9 to TRBJ1-6, with TRBD1 as a possible D gene (5 bases). Germline V CDR1 and CDR2: SEHNR, FQNEAQ (reference sequence). The CDR3 loop spans 18 amino acids. Trimming removed 3 bases from V and 3 bases from J, with 18 bases in between. The CDR3: CASSFRGRGRDYNSPLHF. CDR3 DNA: TGTGCCAGCAGCTTTCGGGGGAGAGGCAGGGACTATAATTCACCCCTCCACTTT.

The chain couples TRBV7-9 to TRBJ2-5; 10 nucleotides agree with TRBD2. J was trimmed by 4 bases and V by 5 bases; bases with no gene match: 7. Germline V gene data show CDR1 as SEHNR and CDR2 as FQNEAQ (reference sequence). The CDR3 is made up of 15 amino acids. The CDR3 DNA is TGTGCCAGCAGCCGGAGCGGGGGGGCCGCAGAGACCCAGTACTTC. This sequence encodes CASSRSGGAAETQYF.

V and J are TRBV7-2 and TRBJ1-3; 7 positions match TRBD1. The CDR3 has 15 residues. In germline, CDR1 is SGHTA, CDR2 FQGNSA. The V and J ends lost 1 base and 2 bases, in that order; junction bases with no gene match: 2. The CDR3 protein is CASSLDTGAGNTIYF. The CDR3 region has the DNA TGTGCCAGCAGCTTAGATACAGGGGCTGGAAACACCATATATTTT.

The J gene is TRBJ1-3, the V gene TRBV6-5; no reliable D call. CDR1 and CDR2 (germline): MNHEY, SVGAGI. Trimming took off 8 bases at V and 2 bases at J, with 13 bases between the two ends. This CDR3 is built from 14 residues. The CDR3 DNA follows: TGTGCCAGCTTTACCGGATCGGCTGGAAACACCATATATTTT. This codes for CASFTGSAGNTIYF.

This chain uses TRBV7-9 with TRBJ1-3, with a weak D call TRBD1 (6 bases). Trimming removed 2 bases from V and 4 bases from J, with 9 bases in between. The CDR3 contains 14 residues. Germline CDR1 reads SEHNR; CDR2 reads FQNEAQ (reference sequence). For the CDR3, the DNA is TGTGCCAGCAGCTTAACAGGGTTCGGAAACACCATATATTTT. Protein: CASSLTGFGNTIYF.

V is TRBV2 and J is TRBJ1-1; D gene unclear. V was trimmed by 10 bases and J by 8 bases, leaving 14 bases between them. The CDR3 is 11 amino acids. Germline lookup yields CDR1 SNHLY and CDR2 FYNNEI. The CDR3, as DNA: TGTGCCACGTACCTCCCTGAGGAAGCTTTCTTT. Encoded protein: CATYLPEEAFF.

V gene TRBV4-2 combines with J gene TRBJ2-1; 11 bases agree with TRBD2. V lost 0 bases and J lost 6; bases outside the gene matches: 4. The CDR3 covers 16 residues. In germline, CDR1 is LGHNA, CDR2 YNFKEQ. The CDR3 loop is CASSQESSGGPNEQFF. DNA for the CDR3: TGTGCCAGCAGCCAAGAATCTAGCGGGGGGCCCAATGAGCAGTTCTTC.

CDR3 nucleotides: TGTGCCAGCAGCTTAGGAGGGACAGTCCAAGAGACCCAGTACTTC. Amino acids: CASSLGGTVQETQYF. The chain has TRBV7-2 and TRBJ2-5, with 7 bases identical to TRBD1. The CDR3 is made up of 15 amino acids. Losses at the gene ends were 1 base for V and 1 base for J; bases not matched to a gene: 3. Germline CDR1 is SGHTA and CDR2 is FQGNSA.

This clone was seen a single time. Written as DNA, the CDR3 is TGTGCCTGGAGTGTTGTGAGAAACACCATATATTTT. Translating it yields CAWSVVRNTIYF. The rearrangement uses TRBV30 and TRBJ1-3, with D uncertain. The germline V and J ends were trimmed by 0 bases and 5 bases, with 5 bases remaining between them. The CDR3 length is 12 residues. Germline V gene data show CDR1 as GTSNPN and CDR2 as SVGIG (reference sequence).